Below, one T cell receptor (beta chain) is given with its context. These data are taken from a study of blood T cell repertoires in COVID-19. This table comes from immunoSEQ multiplex PCR, and its TCRdb copy is limited to in-frame clones, with some not included. Here the sample spans 60,000 to 80,000 clones, approximately 84% being singletons. Germline CDR1 is SNHLY and CDR2 is FYNNEI. Trimming took 0 bases from V and 2 from J; bases not matched to a gene: 5. CDR3 length equals 16 residues. The clonotype was recovered from a man in his fifties with active COVID-19. The V and J genes are TRBV2 and TRBJ2-5, with 8 bases that match TRBD2. Input material: peripheral blood. The CDR3 DNA follows: TGTGCCAGCAGTGAAGCTTGGCGGGGGGAACAAGAGACCCAGTACTTC. Protein sequence: CASSEAWRGEQETQYF.